This T cell receptor (beta chain) is drawn from a study of CD8 T cells in Susac syndrome. Reverse transcription used about 0.45 to 1 ug RNA and random hexamers. By means of immunoSEQ multiplex PCR, TCR beta CDR3 spanning 54 Vbeta and 13 Jbeta underwent amplification. TCRdb ran MiXCR on the immunoSEQ multiplex PCR reads and lists one entry per CDR3 protein. The sample includes about 180,000 distinct CDR3 sequences, approximately 93% of them seen just once. It was treatment-naive patients with stable or active relapsing-remitting disease who made up the multiple sclerosis controls. The sequence was obtained from a human donor with multiple sclerosis. The sample was CD4+ T cells from PBMCs.

The CDR3 DNA reads as TGTGCCAGCAGCCCATCCGGTATTGAGCAGTTCTTC. Translating it yields CASSPSGIEQFF. The V and J genes are TRBV6-2 or TRBV6-3 and TRBJ2-1; no clear D gene. CDR3 length: 12 amino acids. The V and J ends lost 6 bases and 9 bases respectively, with 12 bases between them. Germline-derived CDR1 and CDR2 are MNHEY and SVGEGT.